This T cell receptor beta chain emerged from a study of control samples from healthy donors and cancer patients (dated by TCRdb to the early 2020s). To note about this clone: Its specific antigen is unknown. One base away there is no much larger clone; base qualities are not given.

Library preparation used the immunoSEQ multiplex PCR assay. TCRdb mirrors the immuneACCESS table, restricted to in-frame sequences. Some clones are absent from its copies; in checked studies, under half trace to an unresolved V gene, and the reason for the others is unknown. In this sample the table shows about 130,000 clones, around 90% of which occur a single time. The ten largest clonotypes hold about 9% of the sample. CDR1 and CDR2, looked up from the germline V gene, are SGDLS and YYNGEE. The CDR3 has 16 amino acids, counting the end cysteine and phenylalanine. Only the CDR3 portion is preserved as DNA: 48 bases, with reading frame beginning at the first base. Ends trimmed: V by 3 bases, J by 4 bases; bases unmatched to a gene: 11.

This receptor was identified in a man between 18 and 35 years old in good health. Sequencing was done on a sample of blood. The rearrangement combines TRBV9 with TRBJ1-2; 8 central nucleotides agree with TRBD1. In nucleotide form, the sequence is TGTGCCAGCAGCGCGACCGGGACAGGCTACTTCTATGGCTACACCTTC. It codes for CASSATGTGYFYGYTF.